The 16 T cell receptor beta chains presented below share a single source sample, sequenced in a study of vaccination and CD4 T cells after COVID-19. No antigen has been assigned to these receptors. At the Johns Hopkins FTIC core, DNA taken from cultured CD4+ T cells was sequenced by way of the Oncomine TCR Beta short-read assay. One entry per CDR3 protein results from TCRdb running MiXCR on the PCR reads. Of approximately 22,000 distinct CDR3 sequences in the sample, 38% were seen once. The treatment denotes: approximately 11-day PBMC culture with coronavirus spike peptide pools or control peptides (ViraFEST assay). The starting material was CD4+ T cells from blood, cultured in vitro, obtained before SARS-CoV-2 vaccination. Receptors originate from a human donor who received a COVID-19 vaccine.

This clonotype was counted a few times. V is TRBV20-1 and J is TRBJ2-5; 12 positions agree with TRBD2. Germline assignment: CDR1 DFQATT and CDR2 SNEGSKA (reference sequence). This CDR3 has 18 residues. J was trimmed by 5 bases and V by 4 bases; bases with no gene match: 17. The CDR3 loop is CSATLPRLAGAPQETQYF. The CDR3 bases are TGCAGTGCTACTCTTCCCCGACTAGCGGGGGCCCCCCAGGAGACCCAGTACTTC.

The rearrangement links TRBV7-2 to TRBJ2-7; D possibly matches TRBD1 or TRBD2 (5 bases each). Germline CDR1 is SGHTA and CDR2 is FQGNSA. V lost 1 base, J lost 0 bases, and 16 bases lay in between. The CDR3 loop spans 17 amino acids. For the CDR3, the DNA is TGTGCCAGCAGCTTAGAATTTTTGGGGGTAAACTCCTACGAGCAGTACTTC. The encoded protein is CASSLEFLGVNSYEQYF.

V is TRBV20-1 and J is TRBJ1-1, with 7 bases identical to TRBD1. The CDR3 length is 13 residues. The germline V gene has CDR1 DFQATT and CDR2 SNEGSKA (reference sequence). Losses at the gene ends were 5 bases for V and 0 bases for J; bases not matched to a gene: 3. For the CDR3, the DNA is TGCAGTGCTGGGGGACAGATGAACACTGAAGCTTTCTTT. This codes for CSAGGQMNTEAFF.

This clonotype was detected only a few times. V is TRBV19 and J is TRBJ1-1; 9 bases are a match to TRBD1. Germline CDR1 is LNHDA and CDR2 is SQIVND (reference sequence). The CDR3 spans 16 residues. V lost 5 bases, J lost 5 bases, and 12 bases stayed unmatched. The CDR3 coding sequence is TGTGCCAGTAGTCACAGGGGGCGCAGGGGAGAGACTGAAGCTTTCTTT. Its translation: CASSHRGRRGETEAFF.

The chain couples TRBV7-3 to TRBJ1-2; D may be TRBD1 (6 bases). The CDR3 consists of 17 residues. V shed 0 bases and J shed 8 bases, with 22 bases lying between them. Germline V gives CDR1 SGHTA, CDR2 FQGTGA. The CDR3 sequence is CASSLTPQTRGPGGYTF. The CDR3 DNA sequence: TGTGCCAGCAGCTTAACTCCCCAAACCCGGGGGCCTGGAGGCTACACCTTC.

V and J are TRBV6-1 and TRBJ2-3; D unresolved. Germline V gene lookup returns CDR1 MNHNS and CDR2 SASEGT. The length of the CDR3 is 14 residues. V was clipped by 5 bases and J by 6 bases, with 15 bases between them. The CDR3, as DNA: TGTGCCAGCAGTCCCCTGACCACACCGGATACGCAGTATTTT. Encoded protein: CASSPLTTPDTQYF.

This clonotype was seen only once. This CDR3 is CASSLGGGEETQYF. In nucleotides, the CDR3 is TGCGCCAGCAGCTTGGGTGGGGGCGAAGAGACCCAGTACTTC. The V and J genes are TRBV5-1 and TRBJ2-5; a weak D match, TRBD1 (6 bases). This CDR3 spans 14 amino acids. V was pared by 0 bases and J by 3 bases, with 9 bases between. Germline CDR1 SGHRS, CDR2 YFSETQ.

The J gene is TRBJ1-2, the V gene TRBV24-1; D gene unclear. Germline CDR1 KGHDR, CDR2 SFDVKD. This CDR3 comprises 12 residues. With 4 bases removed from V and 4 bases from J, the gap between germline ends came to 6 bases. CDR3 in amino acids: CATSEAGYGYTF. The CDR3 nucleotides are TGTGCCACCAGTGAAGCCGGCTATGGCTACACCTTC.

Judged by abundance, this clonotype is medium-sized. This chain connects TRBV20-1 to TRBJ2-2; TRBD1 agrees at 9 bases. With V trimmed by 5 bases and J by 6 bases, 13 bases remained unmatched. The germline V gene has CDR1 DFQATT and CDR2 SNEGSKA (reference sequence). The length of the CDR3 is 16 residues. CDR3 bases: TGCAGTGCTGGGGTTTCCGGGACAGGGAGGTCCGGGGAGCTGTTTTTT. This translates into CSAGVSGTGRSGELFF.

V and J are TRBV18 and TRBJ1-1; 9 bases match TRBD1. The CDR3 has 18 amino acids. Per the germline V gene, CDR1 is KGHSH and CDR2 is LQKENI. The V and J ends lost 6 bases and 3 bases, in that order; junction bases with no gene match: 17. The chain's CDR3 is CASSLMTLTGGADTEAFF. The CDR3 bases are TGTGCCAGCTCCCTGATGACTTTAACAGGGGGCGCGGACACTGAAGCTTTCTTT. The full variable domain, completed using reference TRBV18 and TRBJ1-1, is NAGVMQNPRHLVRRRGQEARLRCSPMKGHSHVYWYRQLPEEGLKFMVYLQKENIIDESGMPKERFSAEFPKEGPSILRIQQVVRGDSAAYFCASSLMTLTGGADTEAFFGQGTRLTVV.

This clonotype was observed a few times. The V and J genes are TRBV7-2 and TRBJ2-7; TRBD1 aligns across 7 bases. This CDR3 has 16 residues. The ends lost 3 bases at V and 0 bases at J; junction bases unmatched: 8. Germline values: CDR1 SGHTA, CDR2 FQGNSA. The CDR3 is CASSLNLGGASYEQYF. The DNA of the CDR3 is TGTGCCAGCAGCTTGAATCTAGGGGGCGCCTCCTACGAGCAGTACTTC.

The rearrangement joins TRBV30 to TRBJ1-5, with 8 positions matching TRBD1. The CDR3 spans 15 residues. The germline gives CDR1 GTSNPN, CDR2 SVGIG (reference sequence). J lost 6 bases, V lost 0 bases, and 7 bases had no gene match. In nucleotides, the CDR3 is TGTGCCTGGAGTGTACAGACAGGGGTAGGTCAGCCCCAGCATTTT. Protein product: CAWSVQTGVGQPQHF.

The chain is built from TRBV6-4 and TRBJ2-1; 9 nucleotides agree with TRBD2. Unmatched junction bases numbered 5, after V lost 3 bases and J lost 2 bases. CDR1 and CDR2 from the germline V gene are MRHNA and SNTAGT. The CDR3 is 16 amino acids. The CDR3 coding sequence is TGTGCCAGCAGTGATAGAGCGGGGGGCCCCTACAATGAGCAGTTCTTC. Translating gives CASSDRAGGPYNEQFF.

This clonotype was detected only a few times. The chain employs TRBV6-1 and TRBJ2-5, with unresolved D. Germline V gives CDR1 MNHNS, CDR2 SASEGT. The CDR3 has 13 amino acids. Trimming shortened V by 6 bases and J by 2 bases, and 10 bases separated the two germline ends. In DNA, the CDR3 is TGTGCCAGCAGACTGTCCGGTCAAGAGACCCAGTACTTC. Its translation is CASRLSGQETQYF.

The chain joins TRBV12-3 or TRBV12-4 to TRBJ2-7, with 10 bases fitting TRBD2. This CDR3 spans 15 amino acids. J lost 3 bases, V lost 0 bases, and 2 bases had no gene match. For the CDR3, the DNA is TGTGCCAGCAGTTTAGCAGCGGGGGGGCTCTACGAGCAGTACTTC. Protein sequence: CASSLAAGGLYEQYF.

This clonotype was seen more than once but under ten times. This chain joins TRBV19 and TRBJ2-6, with 10 nucleotides matching TRBD1. The germline gives CDR1 LNHDA, CDR2 SQIVND (reference sequence). The V gene end was trimmed by 4 bases and the J gene end by 2 bases; junction bases not matched to a gene: 8. This CDR3 spans 18 amino acids. The CDR3 sequence: CASSRTGQGLPGANVLTF. The DNA of the CDR3 is TGTGCCAGTAGTAGAACGGGACAGGGGTTACCTGGGGCCAACGTCCTGACTTTC. The variable domain in full, completed from reference TRBV19 and TRBJ2-6, reads DGGITQSPKYLFRKEGQNVTLSCEQNLNHDAMYWYRQDPGQGLRLIYYSQIVNDFQKGDIAEGYSVSREKKESFPLTVTSAQKNPTAFYLCASSRTGQGLPGANVLTFGAGSRLTVL.